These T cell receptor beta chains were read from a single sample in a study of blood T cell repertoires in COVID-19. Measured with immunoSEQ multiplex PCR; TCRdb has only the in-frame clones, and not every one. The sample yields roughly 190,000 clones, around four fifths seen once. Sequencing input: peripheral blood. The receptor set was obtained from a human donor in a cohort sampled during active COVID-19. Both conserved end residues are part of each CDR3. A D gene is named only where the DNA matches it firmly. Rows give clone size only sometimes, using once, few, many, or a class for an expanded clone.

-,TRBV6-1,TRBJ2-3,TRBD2,CASSDGTNTDTQYF,TGTGCCAGCAGTGATGGGACTAACACAGATACGCAGTATTTT
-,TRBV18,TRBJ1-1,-,CASSPSLASEAFF,TGTGCCAGCTCACCCTCTTTAGCGAGCGAAGCTTTCTTT
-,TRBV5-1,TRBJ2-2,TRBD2,CASSLPGLADTGELFF,TGCGCCAGCAGCTTGCCGGGACTAGCGGACACCGGGGAGCTGTTTTTT
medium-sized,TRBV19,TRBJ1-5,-,CASSILQGSQPQHF,TGTGCCAGTAGTATCCTGCAGGGGAGTCAGCCCCAGCATTTT
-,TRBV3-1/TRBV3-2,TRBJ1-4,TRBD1,CASSLISGQSEKLFF,TGTGCCAGCAGCCTAATCTCGGGACAGAGCGAAAAACTGTTTTTT
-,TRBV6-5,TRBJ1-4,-,CASSYSEEKLFF,TGTGCCAGCAGTTACTCGGAGGAAAAACTGTTTTTT
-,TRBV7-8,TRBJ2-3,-,CASSLGGAFTDTQYF,TGTGCCAGCAGCTTAGGCGGGGCATTCACAGATACGCAGTATTTT
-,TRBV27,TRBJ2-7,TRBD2,CASSFQEGRVYEQYF,TGTGCCAGCAGTTTCCAGGAAGGGAGGGTCTACGAGCAGTACTTC
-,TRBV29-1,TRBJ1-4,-,CSVEIMAGTTNEKLFF,TGCAGCGTTGAAATAATGGCGGGGACAACTAATGAAAAACTGTTTTTT
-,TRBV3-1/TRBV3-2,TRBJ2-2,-,CASSQARGLAGELFF,TGTGCCAGCAGCCAAGCTAGGGGTCTGGCCGGGGAGCTGTTTTTT
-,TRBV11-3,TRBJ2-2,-,CASSLSGLHTGELFF,TGTGCCAGCAGCTTGTCGGGACTTCACACCGGGGAGCTGTTTTTT
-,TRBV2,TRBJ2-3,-,CASALIPSTDTQYF,TGTGCCAGCGCCCTAATTCCTAGCACAGATACGCAGTATTTT
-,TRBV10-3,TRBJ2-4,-,CAISERPGGSKNIQYF,TGTGCCATCAGTGAGCGCCCCGGGGGATCCAAAAACATTCAGTACTTC
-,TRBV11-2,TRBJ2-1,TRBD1,CASSLGTGGYNEQFF,TGTGCCAGCAGCTTAGGGACAGGGGGGTACAATGAGCAGTTCTTC
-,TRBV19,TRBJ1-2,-,CATSQDRLVSGYTF,TGTGCCACTTCCCAAGACAGGTTGGTTAGTGGCTACACCTTC
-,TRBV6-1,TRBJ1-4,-,CASSEALVGFTRNEKLFF,TGTGCCAGCAGTGAAGCGCTTGTGGGCTTCACTCGTAATGAAAAACTGTTTTTT
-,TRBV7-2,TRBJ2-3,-,CASSPTRETDTQYF,TGTGCCAGCAGCCCAACTCGGGAGACAGATACGCAGTATTTT
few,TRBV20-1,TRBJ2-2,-,CSARGPGELFF,TGCAGTGCTAGGGGGCCCGGGGAGCTGTTTTTT
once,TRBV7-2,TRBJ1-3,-,CASSSGTVRNTIYF,TGTGCCAGCAGCTCCGGGACTGTCAGAAACACCATATATTTT
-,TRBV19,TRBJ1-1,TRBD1,CAVSGTGIGKTEAFF,TGTGCCGTTTCCGGGACAGGGATTGGGAAGACTGAAGCTTTCTTT
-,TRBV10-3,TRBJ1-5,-,CAAAAGNSNQPQHF,TGTGCCGCCGCAGCCGGGAATAGCAATCAGCCCCAGCATTTT
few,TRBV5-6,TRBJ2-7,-,CASSLPVGGEQYF,TGTGCCAGCAGCTTGCCGGTGGGGGGCGAGCAGTACTTC
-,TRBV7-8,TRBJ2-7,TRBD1,CASSPPGQGSGEQYF,TGTGCCAGCAGCCCACCGGGACAGGGATCGGGCGAGCAGTACTTC
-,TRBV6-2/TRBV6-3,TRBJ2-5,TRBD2,CASSYLFRLAVEETQYF,TGTGCCAGCAGTTATTTATTCCGACTAGCGGTGGAAGAGACCCAGTACTTC
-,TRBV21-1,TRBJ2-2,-,CASSKVDGDSGRGETGELFF,TGTGCCAGCAGCAAAGTAGACGGGGATAGCGGGAGGGGAGAAACCGGGGAGCTGTTTTTT
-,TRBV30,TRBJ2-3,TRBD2,CAWSRTSGSTDTQYF,TGTGCCTGGAGTCGGACTAGCGGGAGTACGGATACGCAGTATTTT
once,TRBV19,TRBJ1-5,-,CASSTDPGLSYQPQHF,TGTGCCAGTAGTACCGACCCGGGGTTATCCTATCAGCCCCAGCATTTT
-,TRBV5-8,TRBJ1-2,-,CASSLQGINYGYTF,TGTGCCAGCAGCTTGCAGGGGATCAACTATGGCTACACCTTC
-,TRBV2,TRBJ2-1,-,CASSGFDSSYNEQFF,TGTGCCAGCAGTGGGTTTGACAGCTCCTACAATGAGCAGTTCTTC
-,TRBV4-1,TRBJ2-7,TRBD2,CASSQEAVPGLAGVNEQYF,TGCGCCAGCAGCCAAGAGGCGGTTCCGGGACTAGCGGGAGTAAACGAGCAGTACTTC
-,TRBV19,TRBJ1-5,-,CASSIDARGGNQPQHF,TGTGCCAGTAGTATAGACGCACGGGGTGGCAATCAGCCCCAGCATTTT
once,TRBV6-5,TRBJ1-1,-,CASNLGLNTEAFF,TGTGCCAGCAACCTCGGGTTGAACACTGAAGCTTTCTTT
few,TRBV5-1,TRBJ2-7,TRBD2,CASSGALAGSYEQYF,TGCGCCAGCAGCGGGGCTCTAGCGGGGTCCTACGAGCAGTACTTC
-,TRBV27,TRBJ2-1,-,CASSLSSWELTPGSSYNEQFF,TGTGCCAGCAGTTTATCTTCATGGGAGCTCACCCCGGGGAGCTCCTACAATGAGCAGTTCTTC
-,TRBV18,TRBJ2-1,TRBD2,CASSQVAGFSYNEQFF,TGTGCCAGCTCTCAGGTAGCGGGTTTCTCCTACAATGAGCAGTTCTTC
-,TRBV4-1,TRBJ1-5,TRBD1,CASSHTGGGRSNQPQHF,TGCGCCAGCAGTCATACAGGGGGAGGAAGGAGCAATCAGCCCCAGCATTTT
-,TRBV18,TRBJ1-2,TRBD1,CASSPSTDRVKGYTF,TGTGCCAGCTCACCATCGACGGACAGGGTTAAGGGCTACACCTTC
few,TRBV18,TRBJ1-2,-,CASSPPAGGYGYTF,TGTGCCAGCTCACCCCCGGCGGGGGGCTATGGCTACACCTTC
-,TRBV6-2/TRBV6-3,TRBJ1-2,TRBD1,CASSDARDSAYGYTF,TGTGCCAGCAGCGATGCCCGGGACAGCGCGTATGGCTACACCTTC
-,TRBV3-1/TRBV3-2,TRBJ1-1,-,CASSQTSGRAFF,TGTGCCAGCAGCCAAACCTCGGGGAGGGCTTTCTTT
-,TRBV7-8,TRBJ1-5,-,CASSLVGSESNQPQHF,TGTGCCAGCAGCTTAGTAGGCAGCGAGAGCAATCAGCCCCAGCATTTT
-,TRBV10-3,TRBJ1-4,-,CAIRSATGDEKLFF,TGTGCCATCAGATCCGCAACGGGGGATGAAAAACTGTTTTTT
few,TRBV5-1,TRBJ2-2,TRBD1,CASSRGRTGRNTGELFF,TGCGCCAGCAGCCGAGGAAGGACAGGGAGGAACACCGGGGAGCTGTTTTTT
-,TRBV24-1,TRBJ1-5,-,CATSEFGGNQPQHF,TGTGCCACCAGTGAGTTCGGCGGGAATCAGCCCCAGCATTTT
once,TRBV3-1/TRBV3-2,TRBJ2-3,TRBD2,CASSQQAGGTDTQYF,TGTGCCAGCAGCCAGCAAGCGGGAGGAACAGATACGCAGTATTTT
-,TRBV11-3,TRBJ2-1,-,CASSLGSGSIGNEQFF,TGTGCCAGCAGCTTAGGGTCCGGGAGCATCGGGAATGAGCAGTTCTTC
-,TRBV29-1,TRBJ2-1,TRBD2,CSVGRVLAEEQFF,TGCAGCGTTGGAAGAGTGCTAGCGGAAGAGCAGTTCTTC
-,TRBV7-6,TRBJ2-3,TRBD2,CASSLGLAGTTDTQYF,TGTGCCAGCAGCTTAGGCCTAGCGGGGACCACAGATACGCAGTATTTT
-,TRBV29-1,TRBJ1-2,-,CSVAAGSHGYTF,TGCAGCGTTGCAGCCGGGAGCCATGGCTACACCTTC
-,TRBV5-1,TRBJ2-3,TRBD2,CASSFLSPAGAGTDTQYF,TGCGCCAGCAGCTTCCTTTCCCCCGCGGGAGCGGGCACAGATACGCAGTATTTT
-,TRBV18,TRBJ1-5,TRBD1,CASSRGQGGSNQPQHF,TGTGCCAGCTCCCGCGGACAGGGGGGTAGCAATCAGCCCCAGCATTTT
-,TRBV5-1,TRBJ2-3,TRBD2,CASSSLAGGRADTQYF,TGCGCCAGCAGCTCGTTAGCGGGAGGGCGTGCAGATACGCAGTATTTT
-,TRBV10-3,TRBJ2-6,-,CAISESAVISGANVLTF,TGTGCCATCAGTGAGTCTGCGGTTATCTCTGGGGCCAACGTCCTGACTTTC
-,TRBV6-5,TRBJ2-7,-,CASSWGGGSYEQYF,TGTGCCAGCAGTTGGGGGGGCGGGAGCTACGAGCAGTACTTC
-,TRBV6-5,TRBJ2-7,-,CASRVQYEQYF,TGTGCCAGCCGGGTGCAGTACGAGCAGTACTTC